This T cell receptor beta chain was obtained from a study of T-cell memory formation after mild COVID-19. Constant-segment-primed 5'RACE gave TCR alpha and TCR beta cDNA libraries with sample barcodes and UMIs. TCRdb ran MiXCR on the 5' RACE reads and lists one entry per CDR3 protein. The sample consists of 400,000 to 500,000 distinct CDR3 sequences, 20% of them appearing once. The CDR3 totals 16 residues. V lost 2 bases to trimming and J lost 2 bases, with 11 bases between them. CDR1 is SGHRS, CDR2 YFSETQ, per germline. This clonotype showed up many times. The source of this sequence is an adult woman who had mild COVID-19 (a few samples of this study predate the infection). Cell type and time point are not known. This sequence joins TRBV5-1 and TRBJ1-6, with a weak D call TRBD1 (5 bases). Sequenced: PBMCs or a T cell subset sorted from them (not recorded which). Written as DNA, the CDR3 is TGCGCCAGCAGCTTCAGGGTAGGGGCCTATAATTCACCCCTCCACTTT. Amino acid sequence: CASSFRVGAYNSPLHF.